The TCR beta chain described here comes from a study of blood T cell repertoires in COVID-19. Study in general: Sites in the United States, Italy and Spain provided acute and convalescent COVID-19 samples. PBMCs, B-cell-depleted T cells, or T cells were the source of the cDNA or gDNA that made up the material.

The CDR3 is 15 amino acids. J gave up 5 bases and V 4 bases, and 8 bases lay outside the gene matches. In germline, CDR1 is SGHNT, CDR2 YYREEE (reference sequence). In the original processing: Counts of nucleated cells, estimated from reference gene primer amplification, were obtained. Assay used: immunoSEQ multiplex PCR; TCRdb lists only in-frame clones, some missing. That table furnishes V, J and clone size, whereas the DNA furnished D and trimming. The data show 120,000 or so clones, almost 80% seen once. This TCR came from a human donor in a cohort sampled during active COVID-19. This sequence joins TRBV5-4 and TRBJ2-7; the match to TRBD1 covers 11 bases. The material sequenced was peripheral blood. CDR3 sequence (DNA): TGTGCCAGCAGCCGGGTCCCGGGACAGGGGGACGAGCAGTACTTC. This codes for CASSRVPGQGDEQYF.